These 7 T cell receptor beta chains were sequenced from one sample in a study of post-analysis software for immune sequencing data. Study-wide results and limits: Included in a set of about five TRBV segments more frequent in patients than controls were TRBV5-6, TRBV5-1 and TRBV20-1.

Antigens for these TCRs are unknown. Presence of unique molecular identifiers characterized the TCR beta cDNA libraries. From the PCR reads, TCRdb called clonotypes with MiXCR, one entry per CDR3 protein. The table has more than 450,000 distinct CDR3 sequences, roughly 46% seen once; the top ten hold around 1.7%. The sequenced material came from blood. These receptors came from a girl under 18 with multiple sclerosis.

This clonotype was counted between two and nine times. This chain links TRBV7-9 with TRBJ1-2; 7 bases fit TRBD1. After removal of 5 bases from V and 8 bases from J, the junction contained 8 bases not matched to a gene. The CDR3 sequence is 13 residues long. Germline V gene data show CDR1 as SEHNR and CDR2 as FQNEAQ (reference sequence). This chain's CDR3 is CASSPAGQDGYTF. CDR3 sequence (DNA): TGTGCCAGCAGCCCCGCCGGACAGGACGGCTACACCTTC.

DNA for the CDR3: TGTGCCAGTAGTCCTACAGGGAGCGGACTGAGATATAATTCACCCCTCCACTTT. Its protein is CASSPTGSGLRYNSPLHF. This chain uses TRBV19 with TRBJ1-6; D is perhaps TRBD1 (6 bases). The V end lost 5 bases, the J end lost 4 bases, and 21 bases lay between the germline ends. CDR3 size: 18 residues. Germline assignment: CDR1 LNHDA and CDR2 SQIVND (reference sequence).

The chain is built from TRBV4-1 and TRBJ2-7, with a tentative D call TRBD2 (6 bases). This CDR3 is built from 13 residues. Germline CDR1 and CDR2: MGHRA and YSYEKL. Deletions cut 5 bases from V and 5 bases from J, with 13 bases between. The CDR3 DNA reads as TGCGCCAGCAGCTACTTCGGAGGGAACGAGCAGTACTTC. Protein: CASSYFGGNEQYF.

V gene TRBV7-3 combines with J gene TRBJ2-2, with D maybe TRBD1 (6 bases). Germline V CDR1 and CDR2: SGHTA, FQGTGA. The CDR3 extends over 16 amino acids. V gave up 5 bases and J gave up 2 bases, with 15 bases separating them. CDR3 coding DNA: TGTGCCAGCAGCCCTACGGGGACAAAAAACACCGGGGAGCTGTTTTTT. The encoded protein is CASSPTGTKNTGELFF. The variable domain in full, completed from reference TRBV7-3 and TRBJ2-2, reads GAGVSQTPSNKVTEKGKYVELRCDPISGHTALYWYRQSLGQGPEFLIYFQGTGAADDSGLPNDRFFAVRPEGSVSTLKIQRTERGDSAVYLCASSPTGTKNTGELFFGEGSRLTVL.

V gene TRBV18 combines with J gene TRBJ2-1; D is ambiguous. With the DNA end fitting TRBJ2-7 better, the J assignment may be wrong. The length of the CDR3 is 14 residues. Germline-derived CDR1 and CDR2 are KGHSH and LQKENI. The CDR3 reads CASSLASTYNEQYF. For the CDR3, the DNA is TGTGCCAGCTCACTTGCTAGTACCTACAATGAGCAGTACTTC.

This clonotype appeared a few times. The rearrangement uses TRBV5-1 and TRBJ1-2, with TRBD1 as a possible D gene (6 bases). Germline CDR1 reads SGHRS; CDR2 reads YFSETQ. Trimming removed 0 bases from V and 0 bases from J, with 9 bases in between. The CDR3 loop spans 15 amino acids. The CDR3: CASSLGTVTNYGYTF. CDR3 nucleotides: TGCGCCAGCAGCTTGGGGACAGTCACTAACTATGGCTACACCTTC.

This clonotype turned up a few times. J is TRBJ2-3 and V is TRBV6-5; TRBD2 is a possible D gene (5 bases). Per the germline V gene, CDR1 is MNHEY and CDR2 is SVGAGI. CDR3 length equals 15 residues. Trimming stripped 7 bases from V and 0 bases from J, with 14 bases between. CDR3 sequence reads: CASKREPSSTDTQYF. Written as DNA, the CDR3 is TGTGCCAGCAAAAGGGAGCCCTCTAGCACAGATACGCAGTATTTT.